This TCR beta chain appears in the sequencing data of a study of T cell responses to AZD1222 COVID-19 vaccine. Germline CDR1 is LGHDT and CDR2 is YNNKEL (reference sequence). This CDR3 has 16 residues. Trimming cost V 4 bases and J 2 bases, with 17 bases left between them. As concerns this clone: Its target is not known.

TCRdb keeps only in-frame clones here, not all; method: immunoSEQ multiplex PCR. The sample holds tens of thousands of clones; about nine tenths are singletons and the top ten take 9.5% to 13%. Findings and limits, study-wide: Clonal diversity was possibly underestimated, and white British individuals and females predominated among donors. Baseline seropositivity characterized only six AZD1222 recipients. Vaccine-associated CD4 TCRs ranged over spike, dominating at 160-218 and 743-854. As reported, nearly half of all spike-specific TCRs target variant regions that are unmutated.

The sequence was obtained from an adult in good health. The sample in question was peripheral blood, obtained on day 0 of AZD1222 vaccination. This chain joins TRBV3-1 (or the pseudogene TRBV3-2) and TRBJ2-5, with D possibly TRBD2 on 5 matching bases. In nucleotides, the CDR3 is TGTGCCAGCAGCCTCTGGCTCGGGGATGAGCAAGAGACCCAGTACTTC. Protein sequence: CASSLWLGDEQETQYF.